This TCR beta chain was retrieved from a study of OX40 agonist ivuxolimab in advanced cancers. Study at large: Ivuxolimab, an antibody acting as an agonist of OX40 (CD134), was used to treat patients. Of the patients, three showed partial responses, one with hepatocellular carcinoma and two with cutaneous melanoma. Dose-escalation patients' cancers were hepatocellular carcinoma, melanoma, renal cell or head and neck cancer. Study findings and constraints: At 0.1 to 3.0 mg/kg, clonal expansion of CD4+ and CD8+ blood T cells had occurred by week 6.

This CDR3 comprises 12 residues. Trimming took 0 bases from V and 7 from J, leaving 7 bases between them. Germline loops: CDR1 SGHNT, CDR2 YYREEE (reference sequence). Of note for this clone: The antigen remains undetermined.

The assay was immunoSEQ multiplex PCR, and TCRdb's table has in-frame clones only and misses some. In the table there are 79,000 or so clones, roughly 85% of which are singletons. The input for sequencing was CD4+ or CD8+ T cells sorted from blood, taken in a trial of the OX40 agonist ivuxolimab. The chain uses TRBV5-4 and TRBJ1-2, with D unresolved. This clonotype originated in an adult with an advanced solid tumor such as melanoma, head and neck, liver or kidney cancer. CDR3 amino acids: CASSLDLGGYTF. In DNA form, the CDR3 reads TGTGCCAGCAGCTTGGACCTAGGTGGCTACACCTTC.